Presented here are 7 T cell receptor beta chains from one specimen sequenced in a study of cytomegalovirus exposure and HLA in healthy donors. The PCR had 60 Vbeta and 13 Jbeta primers. Using immunoSEQ multiplex PCR, the repertoire was profiled, and TCRdb retains in-frame clones only, with some absent. The sample lists 210,000 or so clones; about 89% were seen once. Sequencing used PBMCs. Receptor source: a woman aged 18-29 years in good health and CMV-seronegative.

V usage is TRBV15 and J usage is TRBJ1-6; 8 positions match TRBD1. CDR1 LNHNV and CDR2 YYDKDF come from the germline V gene (reference sequence). The CDR3 is 15 residues long. Unmatched junction bases numbered 9, after V lost 3 bases and J lost 11 bases. The CDR3 nucleotides read TGTGCCACCAGCAGTGGACAGGGAAACTCTCCACCCCTCCACTTT. It translates to CATSSGQGNSPPLHF.

The J gene is TRBJ2-5, the V gene TRBV5-1, with D perhaps matching TRBD1 (6 bases). The J call may be incorrect, as the DNA end agrees better with TRBJ2-7. Germline CDR1 and CDR2: SGHRS and YFSETQ. The CDR3 contains 15 residues. As DNA, the CDR3 is TGCGCCAGCAGCCTGAGTTGGACAGAGTCCTACGAGCAGTACTTC. This codes for CASSLSWTESYEQYF.

The chain recombines TRBV11-3 with TRBJ2-7; no clear D gene. This CDR3 has 14 amino acids. Between the trimmed V and J ends, which lost 5 bases and 0 bases, there was a span of 11 bases. Germline V lookup: CDR1 SGHNT, CDR2 YENEEA. The CDR3 region has the DNA TGTGCCAGCAGCACTAACACAATCTCCTACGAGCAGTACTTC. Translating it yields CASSTNTISYEQYF.

V gene TRBV10-3 combines with J gene TRBJ1-1, with D perhaps matching TRBD1 (5 bases). CDR3 length equals 13 residues. Germline-derived CDR1 and CDR2 are ENHRY and SYGVKD. V lost 5 bases and J 6 bases, leaving 13 bases between the germline ends. The CDR3 DNA reads as TGTGCCATCAGTCCCTACGGGGGGTCTGAAGCTTTCTTT. Its translation: CAISPYGGSEAFF.

This sequence joins TRBV2 and TRBJ1-4; possibly TRBD1 for D (6 bases). The CDR3 totals 15 residues. Trimming stripped 8 bases from V and 0 bases from J, with 13 bases between. CDR1 and CDR2 (germline): SNHLY, FYNNEI. CDR3 region: CASRQDPATNEKLFF. In DNA, the CDR3 is TGTGCCAGCCGACAGGATCCGGCAACTAATGAAAAACTGTTTTTT.

The chain carries TRBV27 and TRBJ1-4; possibly TRBD1 for D (5 bases). The CDR3 consists of 15 residues. V dropped 7 bases and J dropped 7 bases, with 19 bases sitting between them. Germline values: CDR1 MNHEY, CDR2 SMNVEV (reference sequence). The CDR3 reads CASNTKGLPVEKLFF. In DNA form, the CDR3 reads TGTGCCAGCAACACGAAGGGACTGCCGGTTGAAAAACTGTTTTTT.

This clone occurred once. V is TRBV7-3 and J is TRBJ2-5; 9 bases match TRBD2. CDR1 and CDR2 from the germline V gene are SGHTA and FQGTGA. After removal of 2 bases from V and 4 bases from J, the junction contained 2 bases not matched to a gene. The CDR3 sequence is 14 residues long. CDR3 amino acids: CASSLGGLAETQYF. As DNA, the CDR3 is TGTGCCAGCAGCTTAGGGGGACTAGCAGAGACCCAGTACTTC.